This T cell receptor (beta chain) was identified in a study of OX40 agonist ivuxolimab in advanced cancers. Some background on the complete study: Ivuxolimab, which targeted the costimulatory receptor OX40 (CD134), was an agonistic, fully human IgG2 monoclonal antibody. Intravenous ivuxolimab was administered to patients every 2 weeks at six dose levels: 0.01, 0.1, 0.3, 1.5, 3 and 10 mg/kg. Of the approximately 54 patients in dose escalation, about 20 had hepatocellular carcinoma, approximately 15 had melanoma, 9 had renal cell carcinoma and 9 had head and neck cancer. A male proportion of around 80% and a mean age of around 60 years, ranging from 23 to 79, were recorded for the dose-escalation cohort. Prior anti-PD-1, anti-PD-L1 or anti-CTLA-4 therapy was permitted, and approximately 40% of dose-escalation patients had received checkpoint inhibitors. Partial responses occurred in three dose-escalation patients: two with cutaneous melanoma and one with hepatocellular carcinoma. Peripheral TCRbeta sequencing aimed to test whether ivuxolimab altered TCR sequence diversity and caused clonal T-cell expansion. The paper covers the monotherapy dose-escalation part of the phase I ivuxolimab trial, which included N ≈ 50 patients. Overall study outcomes, separate from this receptor: In partial responders in the 0.1-3.0 mg/kg groups, normalized peripheral clonal expansion was found to be among the lowest, especially among CD8+ T cells. On average, CD8+ T cells showed more expanded clones than CD4+ T cells after ivuxolimab. Low levels of normalized T-cell clonal expansion were also shown by some nonresponding patients. The antigen specificity of the clonally expanded peripheral T cells was not determined. At doses from 0.1 to 3.0 mg/kg, clonal expansion was seen in both CD4+ and CD8+ blood T cells between baseline and week 6.

The trial excluded patients who had a history of autoimmune disease or who were on systemic immunosuppression. Peripheral blood for TCR sequencing was collected from all dose cohorts at baseline, on cycle 4 day 1, and on cycle 7 day 1. Samples were obtained from an open-label, multicenter, first-in-human phase I dose-escalation trial of ivuxolimab. Adults with locally advanced or metastatic melanoma, renal cell, hepatocellular, or head and neck squamous cell carcinoma were enrolled in the trial. Before TCR sequencing, CD4+ T cells and CD8+ T cells were sorted from peripheral blood as separate populations. For sequencing of the TCRbeta CDR3 region, genomic DNA was extracted from the sorted cells. TCRbeta CDR3 regions were sequenced using the immunoSEQ Assay. Imported from immuneACCESS, the table was reduced by TCRdb to in-frame sequences with V and J called. These copies leave out some clones; in studies compared against another copy, an unresolved V gene accounts for under half, and the cause of the remainder is not known. The sample contains 90,000 to 100,000 clones, around 96% of them found a single time. The ten top clones hold just over 2% of the sample.

Here V drops 4 bases and J drops 0 bases, and the junction holds 4 bases not matched to any gene. CDR1 SGHVS and CDR2 FQNEAQ are derived from the germline V gene. Its CDR3 holds 17 amino acids, cysteine through phenylalanine. Kept here is only the CDR3 DNA, which spans 51 bases and is read in frame from base 1. Concerning this clone: Its antigen has not been determined. The record has no base qualities; no much larger clone is one base away.

This material consisted of CD4+ or CD8+ T cells sorted from blood, taken in a trial of the OX40 agonist ivuxolimab. The sequence derives from an adult with an advanced solid tumor such as melanoma, head and neck, liver or kidney cancer. The V and J segments used are TRBV7-8 and TRBJ2-1, and 12 junctional nucleotides match TRBD2. The DNA sequence reads TGTGCCAGCAGCTCATGGACTAGCGGGATCTCCTACAATGAGCAGTTCTTC. This is translated as CASSSWTSGISYNEQFF.